The clone carrying this T cell receptor beta chain was counted a single time. The junction departs from germline at one end; a sequencing error may be responsible. The sample is drawn from a study of blood T cells in healthy people across ages. CDR3 length equals 14 residues. Germline V gene data show CDR1 as MNHEY and CDR2 as SVGAGI. Primed by a sample-barcoded 5' primer and a J-beta primer mix, a second PCR proceeded for 7 to 11 cycles. Using its own MiXCR run on the 5' RACE reads, TCRdb lists one record per CDR3 protein. The data hold 1.5 million to 2 million distinct CDR3 sequences, with about 50% observed a single time. Each individual donor underwent a draw of 8 to 10 milliliters of peripheral blood.

Sequenced input: blood. The chain links TRBV6-5 to TRBJ2-3, with a tentative D call TRBD2 (5 bases). The sequence was obtained from a middle-aged woman in good health. This CDR3 is CTSSDSPGTDTQYF. The CDR3 DNA follows: TGTACCAGCAGTGACTCTCCGGGGACAGATACGCAGTATTTT.